The 12 T cell receptor beta chains below were found in one sample sequenced in a study of control samples from healthy donors and cancer patients. The repertoire was sequenced with immunoSEQ multiplex PCR; TCRdb's copy has only in-frame clones and lacks some. The sample records roughly 130,000 clones, 70% to 90% being singletons. Sequencing input: blood. The receptors stem from a man aged 50 to 59 in good health.

The chain recombines TRBV28 with TRBJ2-7, with 9 bases fitting TRBD1. Germline V lookup: CDR1 MDHEN, CDR2 SYDVKM. The CDR3 has 11 residues. J lost 12 bases, V lost 3 bases, and 3 bases had no gene match. The CDR3 is CASSFKGQGYF. The CDR3 DNA reads TGTGCCAGCAGTTTTAAGGGACAGGGGTACTTC.

This chain joins TRBV27 and TRBJ1-4; the D is unclear. Germline loops: CDR1 MNHEY, CDR2 SMNVEV (reference sequence). Trimming shortened V by 3 bases and J by 3 bases, and 5 bases separated the two germline ends. The CDR3 length is 13 residues. CDR3 bases: TGTGCCAGCAGTTTTGTAGCTAATGAAAAACTGTTTTTT. Amino acids: CASSFVANEKLFF.

The J gene is TRBJ1-5, the V gene TRBV21-1; TRBD1, the table's D call, lacks a check against the DNA. TRBV21-1 is classified as a pseudogene. The CDR3 is made up of 19 amino acids. In nucleotides, the CDR3 is TGTGCCAGCAGCTCCCCTGGGACAGGCGAGGGGATTAGCAATCAGCCCCAGCATTTT. This codes for CASSSPGTGEGISNQPQHF.

Here the CDR3 DNA reads TGCGCCTCAAGATTGAACACTGAAGCTTTCTTT. Amino acid sequence: CASRLNTEAFF. The rearrangement uses TRBV5-1 and TRBJ1-1; D is ambiguous. This CDR3 contains 11 residues. Trimming took 10 bases from V and 0 from J, leaving 7 bases between them. The germline gives CDR1 SGHRS, CDR2 YFSETQ.

The chain combines TRBV24-1 with TRBJ1-2; 10 positions agree with TRBD1. Per the germline V gene, CDR1 is KGHDR and CDR2 is SFDVKD. The CDR3 length is 17 residues. After removal of 6 bases from V and 8 bases from J, the junction contained 17 bases not matched to a gene. CDR3 loop: CATSPAPGTGDLGGYTF. Written as DNA, the CDR3 is TGTGCCACCAGTCCGGCCCCCGGGACAGGGGACTTAGGAGGCTACACCTTC.

The chain recombines TRBV19 with TRBJ1-3; the D gene is possibly TRBD1 (5 bases). The CDR3 totals 16 residues. Germline V gene data show CDR1 as LNHDA and CDR2 as SQIVND (reference sequence). V was shortened by 6 bases and J by 0 bases, with 15 bases between the two germline ends. In DNA form, the CDR3 reads TGTGCCAGTAGAGATGGCGGGGCCTCCTCTGGAAACACCATATATTTT. Amino acids: CASRDGGASSGNTIYF.

The chain links TRBV9 to TRBJ2-7; possibly TRBD2 for D (6 bases). Germline V gene data show CDR1 as SGDLS and CDR2 as YYNGEE. The CDR3 spans 15 residues. Between the trimmed V and J ends, which lost 4 bases and 0 bases, there was a span of 14 bases. DNA of the CDR3: TGTGCCAGCAGCAACCACGACGGGGGCTCCTACGAGCAGTACTTC. It encodes CASSNHDGGSYEQYF.

The chain couples TRBV5-1 to TRBJ1-4; D unresolved. Per germline, CDR1 SGHRS and CDR2 YFSETQ. The CDR3 totals 15 residues. The V end was cut by 2 bases, the J end by 0 bases, with 8 bases between. DNA for the CDR3: TGCGCCAGCAGCTTTTGGTTTGCAACTAATGAAAAACTGTTTTTT. It codes for CASSFWFATNEKLFF.

V gene TRBV2 combines with J gene TRBJ2-7, with a weak D call TRBD1 (5 bases). The V end lost 4 bases, the J end lost 2 bases, and 12 bases lay between the germline ends. The V gene's germline CDR1 is SNHLY and CDR2 FYNNEI. CDR3 size: 14 residues. CDR3 nucleotides: TGTGCCAGCAGTGTTCTGGGGCTCACCTACGAGCAGTACTTC. Its translation: CASSVLGLTYEQYF.

The CDR3 reads CAWDTTDSYEQYF. The CDR3 nucleotides read TGTGCCTGGGACACGACAGACTCCTACGAGCAGTACTTC. The chain recombines TRBV30 with TRBJ2-7; D is possibly TRBD1 (5 bases). The germline CDR1 and CDR2 sequences are GTSNPN and SVGIG (reference sequence). Trimming pared 5 bases from V and 0 bases from J, leaving 11 bases between. The CDR3 totals 13 residues.

The rearrangement uses TRBV12-3 or TRBV12-4 and TRBJ1-1; no clear D gene. The ends were cut back, 3 bases at V and 4 bases at J, with 9 bases in the middle. The CDR3 loop spans 13 amino acids. CDR3 region: CASSFREGTEAFF. Written as DNA, the CDR3 is TGTGCCAGCAGTTTCAGAGAGGGCACTGAAGCTTTCTTT.

V and J are TRBV30 and TRBJ1-1; TRBD1 matches 11 bases. The germline CDR1 and CDR2 sequences are GTSNPN and SVGIG (reference sequence). The CDR3 runs 14 residues. Trimming cost V 2 bases and J 11 bases; bases outside gene matches: 10. CDR3 DNA: TGTGCCTGGAGTTGGGACAGGGGGAGGGTGGAGGCTTTCTTT. Protein product: CAWSWDRGRVEAFF. Complete variable domain (other parts from reference TRBV30 and TRBJ1-1): SQTIHQWPATLVQPVGSPLSLECTVEGTSNPNLYWYRQAAGRGLQLLFYSVGIGQISSEVPQNLSASRPQDRQFILSSKKLLLSDSGFYLCAWSWDRGRVEAFFGQGTRLTVV.